These 11 T cell receptor beta chains share one sample of origin, sequenced in a study of shared clonotypes between healthy human individuals. Measured with immunoSEQ multiplex PCR; TCRdb has only the in-frame clones, and not every one. This sample has roughly 2.5 million clones, with approximately 90% found just once. The source material was naive CD4+ T cells sorted from blood. Subset meaning: CD45RA+ positively selected. These receptors originate from a man aged 18 to 29 in good health.

This chain connects TRBV5-1 to TRBJ1-2, with D tentatively TRBD1 (6 bases). Germline V gene lookup returns CDR1 SGHRS and CDR2 YFSETQ. The CDR3 consists of 13 residues. V was trimmed by 3 bases and J by 8 bases, leaving 14 bases between them. The DNA for the CDR3 is TGCGCCAGCAGCTGGACAGCCACTCAAGGCTACACCTTC. Translated, it gives CASSWTATQGYTF.

V gene TRBV6-5 combines with J gene TRBJ2-1, with 7 bases aligning to TRBD1. V gave up 4 bases and J gave up 16 bases; unmatched junction bases: 10. Germline CDR1 reads MNHEY; CDR2 reads SVGAGI. CDR3 size: 12 residues. The CDR3 DNA follows: TGTGCCAGCAGTTTTACGACAGGGATTTACTTCTTC. Its protein is CASSFTTGIYFF.

The V call is TRBV7-8, the J call TRBJ2-5, with D unclear. The germline gives CDR1 SGHVS, CDR2 FQNEAQ. CDR3 size: 10 residues. V was cut by 6 bases and J by 5 bases, with 4 bases left in between. The CDR3 spells CASRLETQYF. The CDR3 DNA follows: TGTGCCAGCAGGCTGGAGACCCAGTACTTC.

The chain is built from TRBV14 and TRBJ2-2; 10 bases match TRBD2. Germline trimming cut 3 bases from V and 2 bases from J; bases unmatched to any gene: 6. CDR3 length: 17 amino acids. Germline loops: CDR1 SGHDN, CDR2 FVKESK. In DNA form, the CDR3 reads TGTGCCAGCAGCCATGACGGGACTAGCGCTAACACCGGGGAGCTGTTTTTT. This codes for CASSHDGTSANTGELFF.

V is TRBV6-1 and J is TRBJ1-4; tentative D call: TRBD1 (6 bases). The germline V gene has CDR1 MNHNS and CDR2 SASEGT. This CDR3 comprises 17 residues. Deletions cut 4 bases from V and 0 bases from J, with 15 bases between. This chain's CDR3 is CASSGSRGGPTNEKLFF. The CDR3 nucleotides read TGTGCCAGCAGTGGGTCCAGGGGCGGCCCAACTAATGAAAAACTGTTTTTT.

The CDR3 loop reads CASSALAGVKGNTGELFF. CDR3 coding DNA: TGTGCCAGCAGTGCGCTAGCGGGAGTTAAGGGGAACACCGGGGAGCTGTTTTTT. The chain couples TRBV6-1 to TRBJ2-2, with 10 nucleotides matching TRBD2. Germline values: CDR1 MNHNS, CDR2 SASEGT. V was clipped by 4 bases and J by 1 base; unmatched bases: 9. The CDR3 is made up of 18 amino acids.

The V gene is TRBV5-6, the J gene TRBJ2-1; D ambiguous. CDR3 length equals 12 residues. Germline V gene data show CDR1 as SGHDT and CDR2 as YYEEEE. V dropped 0 bases and J dropped 14 bases, with 12 bases sitting between them. The CDR3 protein is CASSLVTLREFF. In DNA form, the CDR3 reads TGTGCCAGCAGCTTGGTGACACTCCGGGAGTTCTTC.

With regard to this clone: Other DNA sequences in this sample translate to the same CDR3. The rearrangement uses TRBV5-1 and TRBJ1-1, with TRBD1 matching over 9 bases. The length of the CDR3 is 15 residues. After removal of 3 bases from V and 2 bases from J, the junction contained 5 bases not matched to a gene. In germline, CDR1 is SGHRS, CDR2 YFSETQ. The CDR3 coding sequence is TGCGCCAGCAGCTCGGGACAGGGATCAAACACTGAAGCTTTCTTT. It is translated as CASSSGQGSNTEAFF.

Here the CDR3 DNA reads TGTGCCAGCAGCACGACTAGATCGAACACCGGGGAGCTGTTTTTT. Protein product: CASSTTRSNTGELFF. The chain recombines TRBV25-1 with TRBJ2-2; maybe TRBD2 (6 bases). Trimming took 6 bases from V and 0 from J, leaving 11 bases between them. Germline-derived CDR1 and CDR2 are MGHDK and SYGVNS. This CDR3 spans 15 amino acids.

Remarks on this clone: Other nucleotide sequences from this sample produce the same CDR3. The chain links TRBV18 to TRBJ2-7; no definite D call. CDR1 is KGHSH and CDR2 is LQKENI in the germline V gene. Trimming cost V 3 bases and J 2 bases, with 8 bases left between them. This CDR3 is 13 amino acids long. In DNA, the CDR3 is TGTGCCAGCTCACCCGAAGGGCCCTACGAGCAGTACTTC. This sequence encodes CASSPEGPYEQYF.

This chain uses TRBV11-2 with TRBJ2-3; D gene ambiguous. Germline-derived CDR1 and CDR2 are SGHAT and FQNNGV. The CDR3 has 13 amino acids. Trimming stripped 7 bases from V and 4 bases from J, with 12 bases between. Here the CDR3 reads CASTQLRADTQYF. The CDR3 DNA sequence: TGTGCCAGCACCCAACTCCGGGCAGATACGCAGTATTTT.